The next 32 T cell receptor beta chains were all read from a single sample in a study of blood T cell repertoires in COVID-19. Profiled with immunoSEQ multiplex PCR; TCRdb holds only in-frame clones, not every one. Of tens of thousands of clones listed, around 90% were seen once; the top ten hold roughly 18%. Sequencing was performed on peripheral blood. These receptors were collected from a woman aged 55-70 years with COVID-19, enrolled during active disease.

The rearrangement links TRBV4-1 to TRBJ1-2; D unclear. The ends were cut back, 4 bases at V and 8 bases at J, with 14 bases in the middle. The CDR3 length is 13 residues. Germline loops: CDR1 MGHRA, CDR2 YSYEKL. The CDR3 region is CASSPMGVRGYTF. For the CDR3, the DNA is TGCGCCAGCAGCCCCATGGGAGTTCGCGGCTACACCTTC.

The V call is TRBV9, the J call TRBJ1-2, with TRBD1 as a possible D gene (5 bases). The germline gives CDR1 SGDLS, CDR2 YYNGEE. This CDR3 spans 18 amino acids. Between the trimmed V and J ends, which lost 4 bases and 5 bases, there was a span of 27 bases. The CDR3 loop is CASSPTDGAGFGWYGYTF. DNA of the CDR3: TGTGCCAGCAGCCCTACGGACGGAGCAGGGTTTGGGTGGTATGGCTACACCTTC. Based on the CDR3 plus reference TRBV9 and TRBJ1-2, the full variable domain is DSGVTQTPKHLITATGQRVTLRCSPRSGDLSVYWYQQSLDQGLQFLIQYYNGEERAKGNILERFSAQQFPDLHSELNLSSLELGDSALYFCASSPTDGAGFGWYGYTFGSGTRLTVV.

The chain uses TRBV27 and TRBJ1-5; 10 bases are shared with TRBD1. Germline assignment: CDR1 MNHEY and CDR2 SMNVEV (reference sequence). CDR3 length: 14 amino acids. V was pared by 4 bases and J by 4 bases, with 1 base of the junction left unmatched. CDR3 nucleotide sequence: TGTGCCAGCAGTTCGGGACAGGGGAATCAGCCCCAGCATTTT. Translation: CASSSGQGNQPQHF.

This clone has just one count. CDR3 sequence: CASKAGGNTIYF. The DNA for the CDR3 is TGTGCCAGCAAGGCAGGGGGCAACACCATATATTTT. V and J are TRBV12-3 or TRBV12-4 and TRBJ1-3, with TRBD1 identical over 8 bases. Trimming took 7 bases from V and 7 from J; bases not matched to a gene: 3. The CDR3 length is 12 residues.

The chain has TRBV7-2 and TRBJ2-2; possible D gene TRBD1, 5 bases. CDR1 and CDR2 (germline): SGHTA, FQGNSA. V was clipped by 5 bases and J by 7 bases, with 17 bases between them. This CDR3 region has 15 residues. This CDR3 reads CASSGAGPAVGELFF. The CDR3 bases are TGTGCCAGCAGCGGGGCAGGGCCCGCGGTCGGGGAGCTGTTTTTT.

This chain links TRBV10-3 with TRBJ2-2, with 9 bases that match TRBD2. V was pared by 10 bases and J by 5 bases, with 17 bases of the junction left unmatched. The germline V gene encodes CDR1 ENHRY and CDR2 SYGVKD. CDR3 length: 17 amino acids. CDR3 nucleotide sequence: TGTGCCACCGGGGAGCGGGGGGCAGATTCGGGGACCGGGGAGCTGTTTTTT. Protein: CATGERGADSGTGELFF.

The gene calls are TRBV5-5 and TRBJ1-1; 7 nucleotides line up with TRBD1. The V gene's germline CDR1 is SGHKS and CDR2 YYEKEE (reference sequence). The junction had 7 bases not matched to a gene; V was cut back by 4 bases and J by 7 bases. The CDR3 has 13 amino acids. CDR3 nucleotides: TGTGCCAGCAGCGCGACAGGGAAATATGAAGCTTTCTTT. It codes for CASSATGKYEAFF.

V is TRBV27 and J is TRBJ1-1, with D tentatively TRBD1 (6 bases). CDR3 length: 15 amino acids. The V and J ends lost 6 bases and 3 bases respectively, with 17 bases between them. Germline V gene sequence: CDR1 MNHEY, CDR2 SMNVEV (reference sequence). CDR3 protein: CASRPGQGWDTEAFF. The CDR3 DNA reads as TGTGCCAGCAGGCCGGGCCAGGGGTGGGACACTGAAGCTTTCTTT.

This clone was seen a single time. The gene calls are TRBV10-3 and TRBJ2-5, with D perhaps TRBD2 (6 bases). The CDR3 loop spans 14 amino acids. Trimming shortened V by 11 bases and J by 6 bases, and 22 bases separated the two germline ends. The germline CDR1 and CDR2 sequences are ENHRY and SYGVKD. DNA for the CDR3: TGTGCCGTGAACCTTAGCGGCCACGTGCAGACCCAGTACTTC. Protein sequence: CAVNLSGHVQTQYF.

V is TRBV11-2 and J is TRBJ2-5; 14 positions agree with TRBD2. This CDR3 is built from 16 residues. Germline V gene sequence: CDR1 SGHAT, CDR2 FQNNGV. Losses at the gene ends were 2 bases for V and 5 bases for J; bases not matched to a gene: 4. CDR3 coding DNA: TGTGCCAGCAGCTTACGGACTAGCGGGGGGAGCGAGACCCAGTACTTC. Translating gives CASSLRTSGGSETQYF. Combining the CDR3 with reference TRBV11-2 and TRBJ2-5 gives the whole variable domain EAGVAQSPRYKIIEKRQSVAFWCNPISGHATLYWYQQILGQGPKLLIQFQNNGVVDDSQLPKDRFSAERLKGVDSTLKIQPAKLEDSAVYLCASSLRTSGGSETQYFGPGTRLLVL.

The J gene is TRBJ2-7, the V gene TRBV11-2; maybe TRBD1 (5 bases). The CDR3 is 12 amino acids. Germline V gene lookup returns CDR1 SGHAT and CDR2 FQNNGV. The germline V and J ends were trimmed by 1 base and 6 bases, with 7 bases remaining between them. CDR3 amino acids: CASSLAGIEQYF. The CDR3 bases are TGTGCCAGCAGCTTAGCAGGGATCGAGCAGTACTTC.

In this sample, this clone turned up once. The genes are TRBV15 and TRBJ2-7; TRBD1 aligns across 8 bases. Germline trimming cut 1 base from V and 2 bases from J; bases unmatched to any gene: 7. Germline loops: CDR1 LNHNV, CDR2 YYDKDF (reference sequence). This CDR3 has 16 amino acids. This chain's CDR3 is CATSRAGQGKAYEQYF. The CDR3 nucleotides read TGTGCCACCAGCAGAGCAGGACAGGGTAAAGCCTACGAGCAGTACTTC.

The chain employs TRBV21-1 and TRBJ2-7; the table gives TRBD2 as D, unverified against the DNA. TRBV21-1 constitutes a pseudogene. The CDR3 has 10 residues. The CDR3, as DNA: TGTGCCAGCAGCCTCTACGAGCAGTACTTC. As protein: CASSLYEQYF.

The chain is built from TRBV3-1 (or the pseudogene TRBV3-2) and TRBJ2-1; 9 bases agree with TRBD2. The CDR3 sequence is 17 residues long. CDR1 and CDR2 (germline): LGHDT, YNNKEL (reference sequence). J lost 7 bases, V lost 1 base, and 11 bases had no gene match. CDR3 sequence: CASSQVFGGGARNEQFF. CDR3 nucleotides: TGTGCCAGCAGCCAAGTGTTTGGCGGGGGGGCCAGGAATGAGCAGTTCTTC.

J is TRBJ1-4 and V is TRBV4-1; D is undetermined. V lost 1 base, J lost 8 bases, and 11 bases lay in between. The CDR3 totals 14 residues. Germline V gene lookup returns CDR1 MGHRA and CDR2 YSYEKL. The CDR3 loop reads CASSQVSFSEKLFF. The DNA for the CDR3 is TGCGCCAGCAGCCAAGTTTCTTTTTCGGAAAAACTGTTTTTT.

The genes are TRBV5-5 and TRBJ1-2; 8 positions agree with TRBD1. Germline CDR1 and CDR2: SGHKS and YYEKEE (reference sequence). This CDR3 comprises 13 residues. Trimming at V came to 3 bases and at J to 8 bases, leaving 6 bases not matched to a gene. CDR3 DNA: TGTGCCAGCAGCTCGCAGGGGGCGCGGGGCTACACCTTC. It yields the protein CASSSQGARGYTF.

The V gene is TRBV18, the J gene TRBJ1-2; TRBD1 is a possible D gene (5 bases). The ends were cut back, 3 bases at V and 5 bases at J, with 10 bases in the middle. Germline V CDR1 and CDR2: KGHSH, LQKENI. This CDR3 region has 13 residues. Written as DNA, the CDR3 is TGTGCCAGCTCACCGACAGTTGCGTATGGCTACACCTTC. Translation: CASSPTVAYGYTF.

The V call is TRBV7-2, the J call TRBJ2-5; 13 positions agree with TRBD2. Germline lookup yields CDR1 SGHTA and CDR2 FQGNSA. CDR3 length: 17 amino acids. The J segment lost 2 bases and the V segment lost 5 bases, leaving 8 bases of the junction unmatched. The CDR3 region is CASSPQWTSGGQETQYF. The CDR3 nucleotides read TGTGCCAGCAGCCCACAATGGACTAGCGGGGGACAAGAGACCCAGTACTTC.

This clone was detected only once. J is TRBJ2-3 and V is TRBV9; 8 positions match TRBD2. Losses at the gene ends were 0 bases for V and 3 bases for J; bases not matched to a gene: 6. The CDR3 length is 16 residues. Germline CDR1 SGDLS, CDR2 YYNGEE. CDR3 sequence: CASSVGGTSVTDTQYF. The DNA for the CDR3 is TGTGCCAGCAGCGTAGGTGGGACTAGTGTAACAGATACGCAGTATTTT.

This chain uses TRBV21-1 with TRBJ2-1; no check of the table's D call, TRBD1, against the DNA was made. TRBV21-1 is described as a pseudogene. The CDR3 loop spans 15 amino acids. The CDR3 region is CASSKIEDRGYEQFF. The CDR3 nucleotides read TGTGCCAGCAGCAAAATAGAGGACAGGGGCTATGAGCAGTTCTTC.

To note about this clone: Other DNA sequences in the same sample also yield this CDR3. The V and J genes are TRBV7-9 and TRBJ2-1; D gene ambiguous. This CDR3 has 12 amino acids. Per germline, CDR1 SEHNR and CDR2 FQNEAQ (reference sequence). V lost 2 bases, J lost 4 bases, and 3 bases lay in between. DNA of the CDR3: TGTGCCAGCAGCTTAACTTACAATGAGCAGTTCTTC. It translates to CASSLTYNEQFF.

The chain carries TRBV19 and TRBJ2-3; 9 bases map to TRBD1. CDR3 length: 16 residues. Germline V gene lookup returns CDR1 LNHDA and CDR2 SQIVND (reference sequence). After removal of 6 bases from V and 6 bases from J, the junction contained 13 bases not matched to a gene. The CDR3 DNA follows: TGTGCCAGTAGATATACAGGGGGCCGTCCTTTGGATACGCAGTATTTT. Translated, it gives CASRYTGGRPLDTQYF.

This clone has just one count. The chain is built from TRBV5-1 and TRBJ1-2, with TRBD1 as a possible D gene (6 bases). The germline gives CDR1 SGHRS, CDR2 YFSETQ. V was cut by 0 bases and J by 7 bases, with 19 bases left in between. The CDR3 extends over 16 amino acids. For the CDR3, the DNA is TGCGCCAGCAGCTTGGGTACCCCAGGGGCTGCTGGTGGCTACACCTTC. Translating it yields CASSLGTPGAAGGYTF.

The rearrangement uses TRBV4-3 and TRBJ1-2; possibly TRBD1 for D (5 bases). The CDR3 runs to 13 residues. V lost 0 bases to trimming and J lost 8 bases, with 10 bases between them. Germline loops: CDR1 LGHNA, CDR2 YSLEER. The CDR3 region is CASSQEGGWGYTF. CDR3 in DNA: TGCGCCAGCAGCCAAGAGGGGGGTTGGGGCTACACCTTC.

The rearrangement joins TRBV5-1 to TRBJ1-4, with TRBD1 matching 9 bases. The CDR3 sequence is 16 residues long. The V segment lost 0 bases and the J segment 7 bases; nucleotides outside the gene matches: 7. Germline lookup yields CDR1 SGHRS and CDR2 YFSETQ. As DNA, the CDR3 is TGCGCCAGCAGCTTGGCCGTAGGGACAGGGAGTGAAAAACTGTTTTTT. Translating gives CASSLAVGTGSEKLFF.

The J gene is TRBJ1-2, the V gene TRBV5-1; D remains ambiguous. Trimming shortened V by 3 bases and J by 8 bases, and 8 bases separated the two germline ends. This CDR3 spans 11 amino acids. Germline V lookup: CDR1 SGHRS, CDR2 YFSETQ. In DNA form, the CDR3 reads TGCGCCAGCAGCTGGGGAGGAGGCTACACCTTC. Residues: CASSWGGGYTF.

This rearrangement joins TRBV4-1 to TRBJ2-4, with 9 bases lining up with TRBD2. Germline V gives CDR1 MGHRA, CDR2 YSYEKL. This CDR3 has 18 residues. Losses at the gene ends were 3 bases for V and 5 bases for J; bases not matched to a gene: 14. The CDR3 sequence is CASSHHEILAGEENIQYF. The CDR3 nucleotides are TGCGCCAGCAGCCACCACGAAATTTTAGCGGGGGAGGAAAACATTCAGTACTTC.

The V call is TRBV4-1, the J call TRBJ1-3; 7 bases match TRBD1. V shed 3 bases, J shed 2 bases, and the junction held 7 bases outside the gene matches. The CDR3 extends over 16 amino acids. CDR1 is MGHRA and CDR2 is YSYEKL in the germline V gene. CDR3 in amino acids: CASSQMVDRAGNTIYF. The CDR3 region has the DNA TGCGCCAGCAGCCAGATGGTAGACAGGGCTGGAAACACCATATATTTT.

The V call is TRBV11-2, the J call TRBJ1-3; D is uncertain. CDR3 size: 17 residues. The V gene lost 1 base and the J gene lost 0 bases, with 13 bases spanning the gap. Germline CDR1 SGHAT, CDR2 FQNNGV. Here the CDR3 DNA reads TGTGCCAGCAGCTTAGCAGATACCGCTCCCTCTGGAAACACCATATATTTT. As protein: CASSLADTAPSGNTIYF.

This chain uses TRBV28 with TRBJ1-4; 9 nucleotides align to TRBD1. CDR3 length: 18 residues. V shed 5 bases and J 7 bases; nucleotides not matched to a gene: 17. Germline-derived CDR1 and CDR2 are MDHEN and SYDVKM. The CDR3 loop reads CASSPPGQGTRKGEKLFF. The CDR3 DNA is TGTGCCAGCAGTCCCCCCGGACAGGGGACGCGTAAGGGTGAAAAACTGTTTTTT.

In nucleotides, the CDR3 is TGTGCCAGCAGTTACCTAGCGGGGGGACAATCCTACGAGCAGTACTTC. Its protein is CASSYLAGGQSYEQYF. The V gene is TRBV6-6, the J gene TRBJ2-7, with 11 bases lining up with TRBD2. CDR3 length: 16 residues. The germline gives CDR1 MNHNY, CDR2 SVGAGI (reference sequence). V was pared by 2 bases and J by 1 base, with 4 bases of the junction left unmatched.

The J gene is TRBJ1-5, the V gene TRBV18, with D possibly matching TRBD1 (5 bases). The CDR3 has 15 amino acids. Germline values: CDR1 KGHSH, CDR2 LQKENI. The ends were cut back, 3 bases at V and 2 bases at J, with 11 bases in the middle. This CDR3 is CASSPPGGGNQPQHF. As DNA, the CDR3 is TGTGCCAGCTCACCCCCGGGGGGGGGCAATCAGCCCCAGCATTTT.